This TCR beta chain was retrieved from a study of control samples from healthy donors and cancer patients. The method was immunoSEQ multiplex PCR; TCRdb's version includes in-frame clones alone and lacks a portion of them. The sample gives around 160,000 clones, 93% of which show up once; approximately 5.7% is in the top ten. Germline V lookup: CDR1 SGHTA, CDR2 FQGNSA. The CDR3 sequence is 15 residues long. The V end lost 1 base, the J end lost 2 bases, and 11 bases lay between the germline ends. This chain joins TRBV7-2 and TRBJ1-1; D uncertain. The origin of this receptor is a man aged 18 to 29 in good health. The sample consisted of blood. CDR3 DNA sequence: TGTGCCAGCAGCTTAGGAGCCCAACCAAACACTGAAGCTTTCTTT. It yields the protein CASSLGAQPNTEAFF.